These 24 T cell receptor beta chains share one sample of origin, sequenced in a study of shared clonotypes between healthy human individuals. Here immunoSEQ multiplex PCR was the method, and the copy in TCRdb shows in-frame clones only, minus some. Among 2.3 million or so clones listed, more than 80% were seen once. Sequencing input: naive CD4+ T cells from PBMCs. The sample's subset: CD45RA+ positively selected. Receptor source: a man in his late teens or twenties in good health. Some clones in this sample may be carry-over from other donors' samples.

This rearrangement joins TRBV30 to TRBJ2-1; D unresolved. The CDR3 sequence is 12 residues long. CDR1 and CDR2 (germline): GTSNPN, SVGIG (reference sequence). V was cut by 4 bases and J by 6 bases, with 10 bases left in between. The CDR3 nucleotides read TGTGCCTGGACCCCAGCCTTCAATGAGCAGTTCTTC. Its protein product is CAWTPAFNEQFF.

The chain couples TRBV28 to TRBJ1-4, with D maybe TRBD1 (6 bases). The CDR3 has 14 residues. Germline values: CDR1 MDHEN, CDR2 SYDVKM. Trimming stripped 6 bases from V and 5 bases from J, with 13 bases between. The CDR3 DNA follows: TGTGCCAGCAGGGTTGGGGGCGAGAATGAAAAACTGTTTTTT. Protein sequence: CASRVGGENEKLFF.

The rearrangement links TRBV10-3 to TRBJ1-1; a possible D gene is TRBD1 (6 bases). This CDR3 is built from 13 residues. The V end lost 10 bases, the J end lost 0 bases, and 12 bases lay between the germline ends. The germline V gene encodes CDR1 ENHRY and CDR2 SYGVKD. CDR3 amino acids: CATRGRLNTEAFF. The CDR3 DNA follows: TGTGCCACCAGGGGCAGACTGAACACTGAAGCTTTCTTT.

This chain connects TRBV11-2 to TRBJ1-5; 11 positions agree with TRBD1. CDR3 length equals 17 residues. Germline values: CDR1 SGHAT, CDR2 FQNNGV. With 5 bases clipped from V and 2 bases from J, the junction kept 8 bases outside the gene matches. The CDR3 nucleotides read TGTGCCAGCAGCCCCGGACAGGGGGCGAAAGGCAATCAGCCCCAGCATTTT. Translation gives CASSPGQGAKGNQPQHF.

A note on this clone: Other nucleotide sequences in the sample specify the same CDR3. This chain connects TRBV5-1 to TRBJ1-1, with 9 bases aligning to TRBD1. The germline gives CDR1 SGHRS, CDR2 YFSETQ. V lost 3 bases and J lost 2; bases outside the gene matches: 2. This CDR3 spans 14 amino acids. In DNA form, the CDR3 reads TGCGCCAGCAGCTCGACAGGGGGAAACACTGAAGCTTTCTTT. Amino acids: CASSSTGGNTEAFF.

This clone was observed once. The chain carries TRBV4-1 and TRBJ2-3, with D unclear. The V and J ends lost 0 bases and 0 bases respectively, with 10 bases between them. This CDR3 region has 16 residues. Germline CDR1 MGHRA, CDR2 YSYEKL. As DNA, the CDR3 is TGCGCCAGCAGCCAAGATCGTGGCAGGAGCACAGATACGCAGTATTTT. This translates into CASSQDRGRSTDTQYF.

This rearrangement joins TRBV7-9 to TRBJ2-3; 7 bases match TRBD1. This CDR3 contains 13 residues. The J segment lost 4 bases and the V segment lost 5 bases, leaving 3 bases of the junction unmatched. Germline CDR1 reads SEHNR; CDR2 reads FQNEAQ (reference sequence). The CDR3 here is CASSQGVADTQYF. The CDR3 nucleotides read TGTGCCAGCAGCCAGGGGGTCGCAGATACGCAGTATTTT.

The rearrangement links TRBV9 to TRBJ2-7, with 7 bases aligning to TRBD1. Germline-derived CDR1 and CDR2 are SGDLS and YYNGEE. This CDR3 contains 16 residues. Trimming at V came to 6 bases and at J to 9 bases, leaving 21 bases not matched to a gene. The CDR3 sequence: CASTPGIGGETTMQYF. DNA for the CDR3: TGTGCCAGCACTCCAGGTATAGGGGGCGAGACTACTATGCAGTACTTC.

The chain recombines TRBV7-3 with TRBJ1-2, with 8 bases lining up with TRBD1. The V segment lost 0 bases and the J segment 8 bases; nucleotides outside the gene matches: 5. There are 14 residues in the CDR3. The germline CDR1 and CDR2 sequences are SGHTA and FQGTGA. The CDR3 region is CASSLTGQGGGYTF. Written as DNA, the CDR3 is TGTGCCAGCAGCTTAACCGGACAGGGTGGGGGCTACACCTTC.

This sequence joins TRBV5-6 and TRBJ1-1; 8 nucleotides agree with TRBD1. CDR1 and CDR2 (germline): SGHDT, YYEEEE. The ends lost 4 bases at V and 1 base at J; junction bases unmatched: 9. CDR3 size: 16 residues. CDR3 amino acids: CASSRLLDRENTEAFF. The CDR3 DNA reads TGTGCCAGCAGCCGGCTCCTGGACAGGGAGAACACTGAAGCTTTCTTT. The full variable domain, its missing parts supplied by reference TRBV5-6 and TRBJ1-1, is DAGVTQSPTHLIKTRGQQVTLRCSPKSGHDTVSWYQQALGQGPQFIFQYYEEEERQRGNFPDRFSGHQFPNYSSELNVNALLLGDSALYLCASSRLLDRENTEAFFGQGTRLTVV.

As concerns this clone: The sample carries other DNA sequences with the same CDR3. CDR3: CASSQEGTRRAFF. In DNA, the CDR3 is TGCGCCAGCAGCCAGGAGGGAACGCGTCGAGCTTTCTTT. The chain combines TRBV4-3 with TRBJ1-1, with D unresolved. Looked up from germline, CDR1 is LGHNA and CDR2 is YSLEER. CDR3 length: 13 amino acids. The germline V and J ends were trimmed by 3 bases and 10 bases, with 15 bases remaining between them.

V is TRBV19 and J is TRBJ2-3; D not certain. This CDR3 is built from 14 residues. Trimming took off 3 bases at V and 1 base at J, with 8 bases between the two ends. Per the germline V gene, CDR1 is LNHDA and CDR2 is SQIVND (reference sequence). The CDR3 region is CASSISPGTDTQYF. DNA of the CDR3: TGTGCCAGTAGTATTTCCCCCGGCACAGATACGCAGTATTTT.

CDR3 DNA: TGCGCCAGCAGCTTGGATCGGCCCACAGATACGCAGTATTTT. This translates into CASSLDRPTDTQYF. This chain connects TRBV5-1 to TRBJ2-3; unclear D gene. CDR3 length equals 14 residues. The V end was cut by 0 bases, the J end by 2 bases, with 7 bases between. Germline CDR1 reads SGHRS; CDR2 reads YFSETQ.

For this clone: The same CDR3 arises from other DNA sequences in this sample as well. The rearrangement uses TRBV18 and TRBJ1-2; possibly TRBD1 for D (5 bases). V was clipped by 0 bases and J by 5 bases, with 10 bases between them. The CDR3 covers 14 residues. Looked up from germline, CDR1 is KGHSH and CDR2 is LQKENI. For the CDR3, the DNA is TGTGCCAGCTCACCACCGGGCGGGGCATATGGCTACACCTTC. Translation: CASSPPGGAYGYTF. Full variable domain (remainder filled in from reference TRBV18 and TRBJ1-2): NAGVMQNPRHLVRRRGQEARLRCSPMKGHSHVYWYRQLPEEGLKFMVYLQKENIIDESGMPKERFSAEFPKEGPSILRIQQVVRGDSAAYFCASSPPGGAYGYTFGSGTRLTVV.

The J gene is TRBJ2-4, the V gene TRBV5-1; 7 nucleotides agree with TRBD2. Germline CDR1 and CDR2: SGHRS and YFSETQ. V lost 4 bases, J lost 2 bases, and 6 bases stayed unmatched. This CDR3 region has 15 residues. CDR3 in DNA: TGCGCCAGCAGCCCGGGCGGGGGTTCCAAAAACATTCAGTACTTC. It yields the protein CASSPGGGSKNIQYF.

This chain joins TRBV5-1 and TRBJ2-7, with D possibly TRBD1 on 6 matching bases. This CDR3 is built from 14 residues. Germline loops: CDR1 SGHRS, CDR2 YFSETQ. Trimming stripped 3 bases from V and 5 bases from J, with 15 bases between. Here the CDR3 reads CASSYAGTRDEQYF. The CDR3 DNA sequence: TGCGCCAGCAGCTACGCCGGGACAAGAGACGAGCAGTACTTC.

CDR3 DNA sequence: TGCAGCGTTGAAGGAGGGGGGACCAAGAGCTACAATGAGCAGTTCTTC. Protein product: CSVEGGGTKSYNEQFF. The chain links TRBV29-1 to TRBJ2-1; D may correspond to TRBD1 or TRBD2 (6 bases each). This CDR3 comprises 16 residues. Germline V gene lookup returns CDR1 SQVTM and CDR2 ANQGSEA. V lost 1 base to trimming and J lost 3 bases, with 16 bases between them.

V is TRBV7-2 and J is TRBJ2-7; D may be TRBD1 (5 bases). Deletions cut 7 bases from V and 1 base from J, with 14 bases between. The germline gives CDR1 SGHTA, CDR2 FQGNSA. CDR3 size: 14 residues. The CDR3 reads CASTPTRDSYEQYF. The DNA of the CDR3 is TGTGCCAGCACCCCGACCAGGGATTCCTACGAGCAGTACTTC.

The chain is built from TRBV5-1 and TRBJ1-2; 7 nucleotides match TRBD1. Germline trimming cut 4 bases from V and 5 bases from J; bases unmatched to any gene: 14. This CDR3 is 16 amino acids long. Germline loops: CDR1 SGHRS, CDR2 YFSETQ. CDR3 in DNA: TGCGCCAGCAGCAGACAACAGGGGCGCACGAGATATGGCTACACCTTC. Its protein product is CASSRQQGRTRYGYTF.

This sequence joins TRBV27 and TRBJ2-7; D gene unclear. Germline V gene data show CDR1 as MNHEY and CDR2 as SMNVEV (reference sequence). V lost 3 bases, J lost 3 bases, and 9 bases lay in between. There are 13 residues in the CDR3. CDR3 sequence reads: CASSLWVGYEQYF. The CDR3 DNA sequence: TGTGCCAGCAGTTTGTGGGTTGGCTACGAGCAGTACTTC.

This chain joins TRBV7-9 and TRBJ2-3, with 8 bases aligning to TRBD2. V lost 2 bases and J lost 4; bases outside the gene matches: 17. The CDR3 totals 19 residues. Germline CDR1 is SEHNR and CDR2 is FQNEAQ (reference sequence). The CDR3: CASSLRRLAGPLSADTQYF. CDR3 DNA sequence: TGTGCCAGCAGCTTAAGGAGGCTAGCGGGTCCCCTTAGCGCAGATACGCAGTATTTT. The full variable domain, with the rest looked up from reference TRBV7-9 and TRBJ2-3, is DTGVSQNPRHKITKRGQNVTFRCDPISEHNRLYWYRQTLGQGPEFLTYFQNEAQLEKSRLLSDRFSAERPKGSFSTLEIQRTEQGDSAMYLCASSLRRLAGPLSADTQYFGPGTRLTVL.

The chain recombines TRBV10-1 with TRBJ1-1; D remains ambiguous. V was cut by 4 bases and J by 3 bases, with 9 bases left in between. Germline V gene data show CDR1 as WNHNN and CDR2 as SYGVQD (reference sequence). The CDR3 sequence is 13 residues long. The CDR3 bases are TGCGCCAGCAGTGTTGCCCATCACACTGAAGCTTTCTTT. It is translated as CASSVAHHTEAFF.

The chain employs TRBV28 and TRBJ2-7; weak D call: TRBD2 (7 bases). V dropped 5 bases and J dropped 12 bases, with 23 bases sitting between them. CDR1 is MDHEN, CDR2 SYDVKM, per germline. The CDR3 length is 14 residues. CDR3 nucleotide sequence: TGTGCCAGCAGTAGGTCTTCGGGGGGCGCGAGAACGTACTTC. Translated, it gives CASSRSSGGARTYF.

The chain has TRBV7-6 and TRBJ2-7; unclear D gene. V was clipped by 5 bases and J by 2 bases, with 16 bases between them. CDR1 is SGHVS and CDR2 is FNYEAQ in the germline V gene. The CDR3 is 15 amino acids. The CDR3 sequence: CASSHGSQPPYEQYF. The DNA of the CDR3 is TGTGCCAGCAGCCACGGGTCACAGCCCCCCTACGAGCAGTACTTC.